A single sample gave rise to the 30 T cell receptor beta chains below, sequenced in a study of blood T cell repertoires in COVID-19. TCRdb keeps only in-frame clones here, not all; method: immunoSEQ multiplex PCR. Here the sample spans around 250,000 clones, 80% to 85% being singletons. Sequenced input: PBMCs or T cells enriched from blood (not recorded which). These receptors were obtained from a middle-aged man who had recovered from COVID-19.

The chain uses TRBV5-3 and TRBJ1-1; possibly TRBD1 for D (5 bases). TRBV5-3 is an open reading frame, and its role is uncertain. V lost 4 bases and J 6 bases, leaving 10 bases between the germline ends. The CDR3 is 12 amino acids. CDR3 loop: CARSPFRAEAFF. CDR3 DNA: TGTGCCAGAAGCCCATTCAGGGCTGAAGCTTTCTTT.

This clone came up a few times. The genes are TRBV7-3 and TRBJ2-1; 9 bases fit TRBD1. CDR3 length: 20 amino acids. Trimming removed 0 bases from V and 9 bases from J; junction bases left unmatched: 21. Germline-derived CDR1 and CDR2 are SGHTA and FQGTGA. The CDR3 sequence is CASSLTPGQGISPGGGEQFF. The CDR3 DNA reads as TGTGCCAGCAGCTTAACGCCGGGACAGGGTATTTCCCCTGGGGGTGGTGAGCAGTTCTTC.

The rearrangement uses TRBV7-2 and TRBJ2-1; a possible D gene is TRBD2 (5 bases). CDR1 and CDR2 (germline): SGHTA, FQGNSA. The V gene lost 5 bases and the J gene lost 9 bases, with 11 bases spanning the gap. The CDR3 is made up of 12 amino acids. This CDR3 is CASSIDYAEQFF. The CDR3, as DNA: TGTGCCAGCAGCATTGACTACGCTGAGCAGTTCTTC.

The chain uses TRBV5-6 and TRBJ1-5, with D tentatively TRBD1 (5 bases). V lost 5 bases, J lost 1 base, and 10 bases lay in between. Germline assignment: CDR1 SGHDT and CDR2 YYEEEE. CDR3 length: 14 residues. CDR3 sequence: CASRPRESNQPQHF. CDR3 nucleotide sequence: TGTGCCAGCAGGCCCAGGGAAAGCAATCAGCCCCAGCATTTT.

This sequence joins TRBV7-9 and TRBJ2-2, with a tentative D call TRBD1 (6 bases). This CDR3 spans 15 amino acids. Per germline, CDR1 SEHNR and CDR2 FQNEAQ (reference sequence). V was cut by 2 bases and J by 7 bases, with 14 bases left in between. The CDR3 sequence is CASSLRGQLIGELFF. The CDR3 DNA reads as TGTGCCAGCAGCTTACGTGGACAGTTGATCGGGGAGCTGTTTTTT.

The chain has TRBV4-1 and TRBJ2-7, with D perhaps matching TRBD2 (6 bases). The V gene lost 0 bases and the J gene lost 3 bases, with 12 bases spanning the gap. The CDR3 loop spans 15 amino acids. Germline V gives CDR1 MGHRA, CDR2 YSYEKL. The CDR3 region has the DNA TGCGCCAGCAGCCAAGACCCGACTAGTAACTACGAGCAGTACTTC. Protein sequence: CASSQDPTSNYEQYF.

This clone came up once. The CDR3 bases are TGTGCCAGCAGTTACGAGGATGGCCAGCCCCAGCATTTT. It translates to CASSYEDGQPQHF. The chain uses TRBV6-5 and TRBJ1-5; D gene uncertain. Germline V gene data show CDR1 as MNHEY and CDR2 as SVGAGI. Trimming stripped 2 bases from V and 7 bases from J, with 9 bases between. The CDR3 has 13 amino acids.

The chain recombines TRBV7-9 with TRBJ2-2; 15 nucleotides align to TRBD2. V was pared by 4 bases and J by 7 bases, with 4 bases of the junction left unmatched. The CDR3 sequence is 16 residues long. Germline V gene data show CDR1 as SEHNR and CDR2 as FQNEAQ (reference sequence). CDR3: CASSWTSGRASGELFF. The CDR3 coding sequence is TGTGCCAGCAGCTGGACTAGCGGGAGGGCAAGCGGGGAGCTGTTTTTT.

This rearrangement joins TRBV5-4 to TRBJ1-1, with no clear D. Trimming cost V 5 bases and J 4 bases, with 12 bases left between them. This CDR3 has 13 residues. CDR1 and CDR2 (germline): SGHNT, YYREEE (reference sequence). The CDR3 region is CASRTDESTEAFF. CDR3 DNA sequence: TGTGCCAGCAGAACAGACGAAAGCACTGAAGCTTTCTTT.

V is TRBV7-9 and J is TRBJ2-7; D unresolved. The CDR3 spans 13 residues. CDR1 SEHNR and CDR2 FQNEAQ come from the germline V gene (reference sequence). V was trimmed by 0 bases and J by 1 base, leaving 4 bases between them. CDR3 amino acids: CASSLAESYEQYF. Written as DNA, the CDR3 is TGTGCCAGCAGCTTAGCGGAGTCCTACGAGCAGTACTTC. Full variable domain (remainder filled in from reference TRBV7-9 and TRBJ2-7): DTGVSQNPRHKITKRGQNVTFRCDPISEHNRLYWYRQTLGQGPEFLTYFQNEAQLEKSRLLSDRFSAERPKGSFSTLEIQRTEQGDSAMYLCASSLAESYEQYFGPGTRLTVT.

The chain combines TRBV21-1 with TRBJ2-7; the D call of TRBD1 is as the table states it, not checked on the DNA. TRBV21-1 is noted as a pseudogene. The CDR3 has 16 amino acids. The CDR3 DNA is TGTGCCAGCAGCCCCCTGGACAGGGCCGTCTCCTACGAGCAGTACTTC. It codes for CASSPLDRAVSYEQYF.

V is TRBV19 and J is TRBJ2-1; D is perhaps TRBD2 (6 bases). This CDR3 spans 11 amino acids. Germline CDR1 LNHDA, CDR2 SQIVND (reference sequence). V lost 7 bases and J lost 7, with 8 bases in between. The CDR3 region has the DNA TGTGCCAGTATCCGGGAGAATGAGCAGTTCTTC. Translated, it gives CASIRENEQFF.

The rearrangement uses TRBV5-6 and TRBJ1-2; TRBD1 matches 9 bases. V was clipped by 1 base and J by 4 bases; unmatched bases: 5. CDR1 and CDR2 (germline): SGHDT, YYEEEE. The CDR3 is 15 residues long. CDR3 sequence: CASSLRTGAGYGYTF. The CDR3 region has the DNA TGTGCCAGCAGCTTGAGGACAGGGGCCGGCTATGGCTACACCTTC.

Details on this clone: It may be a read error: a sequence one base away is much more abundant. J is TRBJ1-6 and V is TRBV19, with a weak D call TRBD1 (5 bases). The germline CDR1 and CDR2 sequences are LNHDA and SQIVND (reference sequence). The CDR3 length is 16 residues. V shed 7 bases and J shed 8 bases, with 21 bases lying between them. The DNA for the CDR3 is TGTGCCAGTAATCCCCGGGCGTCAACCAGGGATTCACCCCTCCACTTT. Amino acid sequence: CASNPRASTRDSPLHF.

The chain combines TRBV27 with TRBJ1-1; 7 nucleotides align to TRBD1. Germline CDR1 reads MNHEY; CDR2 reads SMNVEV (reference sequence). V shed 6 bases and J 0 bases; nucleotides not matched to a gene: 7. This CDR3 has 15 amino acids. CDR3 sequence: CASSRSGTVNTEAFF. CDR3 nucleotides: TGTGCCAGCAGCCGTTCCGGGACAGTGAACACTGAAGCTTTCTTT.

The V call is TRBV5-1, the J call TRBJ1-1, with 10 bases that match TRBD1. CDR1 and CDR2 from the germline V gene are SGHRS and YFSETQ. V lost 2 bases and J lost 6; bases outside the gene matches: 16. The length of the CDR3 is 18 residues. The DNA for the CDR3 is TGCGCCAGCAGCTTCACACCCCGACAGGGGGCGCGGACCGCTGAAGCTTTCTTT. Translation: CASSFTPRQGARTAEAFF.

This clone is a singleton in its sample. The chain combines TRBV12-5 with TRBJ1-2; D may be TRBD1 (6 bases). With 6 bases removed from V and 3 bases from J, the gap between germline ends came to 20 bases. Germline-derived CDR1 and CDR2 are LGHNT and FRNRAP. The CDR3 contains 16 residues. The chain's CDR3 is CASGPSYRDNYYGYTF. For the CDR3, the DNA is TGTGCTAGTGGCCCTTCCTACCGGGACAACTACTATGGCTACACCTTC.

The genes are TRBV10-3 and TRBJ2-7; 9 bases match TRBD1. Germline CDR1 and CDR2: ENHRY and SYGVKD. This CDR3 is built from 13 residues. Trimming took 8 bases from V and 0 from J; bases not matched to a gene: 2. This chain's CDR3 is CAIRDRVSYEQYF. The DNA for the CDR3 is TGTGCCATCCGGGACAGGGTCTCCTACGAGCAGTACTTC.

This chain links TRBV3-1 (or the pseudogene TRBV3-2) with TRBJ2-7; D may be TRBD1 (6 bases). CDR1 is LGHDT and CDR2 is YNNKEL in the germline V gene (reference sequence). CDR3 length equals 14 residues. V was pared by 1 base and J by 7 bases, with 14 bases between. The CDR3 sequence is CASSQVQGSGEQYF. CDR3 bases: TGTGCCAGCAGCCAAGTACAGGGATCGGGGGAGCAGTACTTC.

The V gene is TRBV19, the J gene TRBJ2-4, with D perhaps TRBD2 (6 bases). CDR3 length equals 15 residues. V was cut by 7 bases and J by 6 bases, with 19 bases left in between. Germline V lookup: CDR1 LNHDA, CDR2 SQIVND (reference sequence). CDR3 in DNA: TGTGCCAGTACCTGGGGGACTGGCCAGGGAAACATTCAGTACTTC. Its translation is CASTWGTGQGNIQYF.

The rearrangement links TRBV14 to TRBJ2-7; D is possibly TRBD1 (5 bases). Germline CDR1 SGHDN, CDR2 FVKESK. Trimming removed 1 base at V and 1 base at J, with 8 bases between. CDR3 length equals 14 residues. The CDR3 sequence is CASSQGGASYEQYF. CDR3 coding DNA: TGTGCCAGCAGCCAAGGGGGCGCGTCCTACGAGCAGTACTTC.

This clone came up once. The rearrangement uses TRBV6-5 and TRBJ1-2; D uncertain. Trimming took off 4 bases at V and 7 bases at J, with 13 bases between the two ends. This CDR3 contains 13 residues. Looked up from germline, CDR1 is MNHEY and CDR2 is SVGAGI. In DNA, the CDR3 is TGTGCCAGCAGTTCCCACGGGAGACCTGGCTACACCTTC. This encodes CASSSHGRPGYTF.

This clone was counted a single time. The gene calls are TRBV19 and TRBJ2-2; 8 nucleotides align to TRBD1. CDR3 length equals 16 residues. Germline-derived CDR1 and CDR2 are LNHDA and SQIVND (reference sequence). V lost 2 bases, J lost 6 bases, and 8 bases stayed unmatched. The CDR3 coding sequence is TGTGCCAGTAGTATATGGTCCAGGGGGCAATCCGGGGAGCTGTTTTTT. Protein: CASSIWSRGQSGELFF.

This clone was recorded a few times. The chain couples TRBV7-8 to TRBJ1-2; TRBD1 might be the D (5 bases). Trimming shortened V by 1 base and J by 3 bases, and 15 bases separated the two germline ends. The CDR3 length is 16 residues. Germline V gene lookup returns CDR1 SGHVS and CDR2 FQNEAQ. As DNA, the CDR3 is TGTGCCAGCAGCTTAGGGGCAGCGGGGGTTGACTATGGCTACACCTTC. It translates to CASSLGAAGVDYGYTF. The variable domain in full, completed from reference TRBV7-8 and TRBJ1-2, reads GAGVSQSPRYKVAKRGQDVALRCDPISGHVSLFWYQQALGQGPEFLTYFQNEAQLDKSGLPSDRFFAERPEGSVSTLKIQRTQQEDSAVYLCASSLGAAGVDYGYTFGSGTRLTVV.

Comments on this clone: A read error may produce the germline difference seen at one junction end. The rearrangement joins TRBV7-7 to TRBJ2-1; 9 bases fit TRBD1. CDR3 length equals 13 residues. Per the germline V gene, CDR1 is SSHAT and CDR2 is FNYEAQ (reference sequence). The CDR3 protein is CASSSDRGNEQFF. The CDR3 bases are TGTGCTAGCAGCTCGGACAGGGGAAATGAGCAGTTCTTC.

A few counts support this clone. CDR3 sequence (DNA): TGCAGCGCTCTCCCGACAGGGCGAAATGAGCAGTTCTTC. Translating gives CSALPTGRNEQFF. The genes are TRBV29-1 and TRBJ2-1, with 7 bases aligning to TRBD1. The CDR3 loop spans 13 amino acids. Germline assignment: CDR1 SQVTM and CDR2 ANQGSEA. Trimming cost V 7 bases and J 7 bases; bases outside gene matches: 10.

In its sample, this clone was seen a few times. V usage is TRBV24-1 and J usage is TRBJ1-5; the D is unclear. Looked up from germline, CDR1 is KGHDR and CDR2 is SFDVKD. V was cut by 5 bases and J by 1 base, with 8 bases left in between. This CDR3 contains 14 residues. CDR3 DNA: TGTGCCACCAGTGTCGCACAGAGCAATCAGCCCCAGCATTTT. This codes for CATSVAQSNQPQHF.

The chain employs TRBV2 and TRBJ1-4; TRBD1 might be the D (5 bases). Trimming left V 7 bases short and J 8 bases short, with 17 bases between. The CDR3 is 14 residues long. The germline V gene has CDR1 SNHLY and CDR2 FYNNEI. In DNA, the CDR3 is TGTGCCAGCAATCGGGGGGTGGAAAAAGAAAAACTGTTTTTT. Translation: CASNRGVEKEKLFF.

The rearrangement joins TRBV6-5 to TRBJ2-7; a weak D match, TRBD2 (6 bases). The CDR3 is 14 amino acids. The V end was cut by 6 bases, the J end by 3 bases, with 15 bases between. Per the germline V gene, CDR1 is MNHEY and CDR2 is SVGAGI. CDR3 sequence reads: CASSPDGGVYEQYF. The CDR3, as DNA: TGTGCCAGCAGCCCAGACGGGGGAGTCTACGAGCAGTACTTC.

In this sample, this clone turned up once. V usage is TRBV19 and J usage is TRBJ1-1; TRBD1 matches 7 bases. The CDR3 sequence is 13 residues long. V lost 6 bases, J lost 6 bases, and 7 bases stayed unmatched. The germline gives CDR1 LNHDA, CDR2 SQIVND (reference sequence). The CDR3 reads CASSLTGQSEAFF. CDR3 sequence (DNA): TGTGCCAGTAGCCTTACGGGACAGTCTGAAGCTTTCTTT.